These 6 T cell receptor beta chains were sequenced from one sample in a study of blood T cell repertoires in COVID-19. This table comes from immunoSEQ multiplex PCR, and its TCRdb copy is limited to in-frame clones, with some not included. The data contain almost 400,000 clones, 87% of them seen just once; the ten biggest clones take up about 2.3%. Sequencing was carried out using peripheral blood. These receptor sequences come from a woman aged 60 to 75 with COVID-19, enrolled during active disease.

The table lists this clone with a count of one. V usage is TRBV19 and J usage is TRBJ2-1, with D perhaps matching TRBD1 (6 bases). CDR1 is LNHDA, CDR2 SQIVND, per germline (reference sequence). This CDR3 comprises 13 residues. Trimming left V 10 bases short and J 12 bases short, with 22 bases between. For the CDR3, the DNA is TGTGCCACCTCCGCGACAGGAGTAAAGTGGCAGTTCTTC. This encodes CATSATGVKWQFF. The full variable domain, completed using reference TRBV19 and TRBJ2-1, is DGGITQSPKYLFRKEGQNVTLSCEQNLNHDAMYWYRQDPGQGLRLIYYSQIVNDFQKGDIAEGYSVSREKKESFPLTVTSAQKNPTAFYLCATSATGVKWQFFGPGTRLTVL.

The chain is built from TRBV13 and TRBJ2-1, with 9 bases fitting TRBD1. J lost 3 bases, V lost 5 bases, and 8 bases had no gene match. The CDR3 covers 16 residues. Germline V gene lookup returns CDR1 PRHDT and CDR2 FYEKMQ (reference sequence). CDR3 bases: TGTGCCAGCAGCCTGGGACAGGGAGGGTTCTACAATGAGCAGTTCTTC. Translating it yields CASSLGQGGFYNEQFF.

This chain joins TRBV7-8 and TRBJ2-5; D is uncertain. The germline CDR1 and CDR2 sequences are SGHVS and FQNEAQ. Trimming cost V 4 bases and J 5 bases, with 11 bases left between them. The length of the CDR3 is 13 residues. The CDR3 DNA is TGTGCCAGCAGCTCAGGTCCCCGGGAGACCCAGTACTTC. Its translation is CASSSGPRETQYF.

This chain uses TRBV11-2 with TRBJ2-5, with TRBD2 identical over 16 bases. Germline loops: CDR1 SGHAT, CDR2 FQNNGV. CDR3 size: 17 residues. Losses at the gene ends were 5 bases for V and 5 bases for J; bases not matched to a gene: 8. Written as DNA, the CDR3 is TGTGCCAGCAGCACCGGGACTAGCGGGGGGGCCTTGGAGACCCAGTACTTC. This sequence encodes CASSTGTSGGALETQYF.

The chain couples TRBV6-2 or TRBV6-3 to TRBJ1-2; D gene uncertain. The germline V gene encodes CDR1 MNHEY and CDR2 SVGEGT. The CDR3 runs 15 residues. The V end was cut by 0 bases, the J end by 6 bases, with 14 bases between. CDR3 DNA: TGTGCCAGCAGTTACTCGGGCAGAGCCGGGGATGGCTACACCTTC. It encodes CASSYSGRAGDGYTF.

The rearrangement links TRBV10-3 to TRBJ2-2, with 7 bases matching TRBD2. After removal of 2 bases from V and 4 bases from J, the junction contained 4 bases not matched to a gene. CDR1 and CDR2 (germline): ENHRY, SYGVKD. The CDR3 has 15 residues. The DNA for the CDR3 is TGTGCCATCAGTGAGAGGACTAGTTCCACCGGGGAGCTGTTTTTT. Its translation: CAISERTSSTGELFF.